These T cell receptor beta chains were read from a single sample in a study of blood T cell repertoires in COVID-19. Profiled with immunoSEQ multiplex PCR; TCRdb holds only in-frame clones, not every one. The sample holds some 250,000 clones; about 70% are singletons and the top ten take about 3%. What was sequenced was peripheral blood. These receptors came from a woman older than 75 with acute or convalescent COVID-19. CDR3s include the opening cysteine and the closing phenylalanine or tryptophan. Fields, in order: D gene, J gene, clone size, V gene, CDR3 DNA, CDR3 protein. The D gene is left open where the match is weak. Some rows mark clone size as missing; the rest say once, few, many or name a class of expanded clone.

D: NA; J: TRBJ1-1; size: NA; V: TRBV10-1; DNA: TGCGCCAGCAGTGAGCAGGGTGAGAGCACTGAAGCTTTCTTT; CDR3: CASSEQGESTEAFF
D: NA; J: TRBJ2-2; size: NA; V: TRBV19; DNA: TGTGCCAGTAGTATGCTGCAGGGTGTAGGCACCGGGGAGCTGTTTTTT; CDR3: CASSMLQGVGTGELFF
D: NA; J: TRBJ1-5; size: NA; V: TRBV18; DNA: TGTGCCAGCTCACCGAGTCAGGGCCTTAATCAGCCCCAGCATTTT; CDR3: CASSPSQGLNQPQHF
D: NA; J: TRBJ1-1; size: NA; V: TRBV19; DNA: TGTGCCAGTAGTATGTCAAGGCGGATGAACACTGAAGCTTTCTTT; CDR3: CASSMSRRMNTEAFF
D: NA; J: TRBJ1-6; size: NA; V: TRBV7-3; DNA: TGTGCCAGCAGCTTGGGCCCCCTGAATTCACCCCTCCACTTT; CDR3: CASSLGPLNSPLHF
D: TRBD1; J: TRBJ2-2; size: NA; V: TRBV2; DNA: TGTGCCAGCAGCCTACAGGGGGCGGTGAACACCGGGGAGCTGTTTTTT; CDR3: CASSLQGAVNTGELFF
D: TRBD2; J: TRBJ2-5; size: NA; V: TRBV19; DNA: TGTGCCAGTAGTTCCTCTGGACTAGATCAAGAGACCCAGTACTTC; CDR3: CASSSSGLDQETQYF
D: TRBD1; J: TRBJ2-7; size: NA; V: TRBV5-1; DNA: TGCGCCAGCAGATATAATGACAGGGGATTCTACGAGCAGTACTTC; CDR3: CASRYNDRGFYEQYF
D: TRBD2; J: TRBJ2-1; size: NA; V: TRBV5-1; DNA: TGCGCCAGCAGCTTGAATGTAGCGGGGGGTGGTGAGCAGTTCTTC; CDR3: CASSLNVAGGGEQFF
D: NA; J: TRBJ1-2; size: NA; V: TRBV28; DNA: TGTGCCAGCAGTTCGGCCGGTAGGACAGCGTCTAACTATGGCTACACCTTC; CDR3: CASSSAGRTASNYGYTF
D: TRBD1; J: TRBJ1-1; size: NA; V: TRBV29-1; DNA: TGCAGCGTGGGACAGGGGAACACTGAAGCTTTCTTT; CDR3: CSVGQGNTEAFF
D: TRBD1; J: TRBJ1-2; size: NA; V: TRBV29-1; DNA: TGCAGCGTCGTACAGGGGACTAACTATGGCTACACCTTC; CDR3: CSVVQGTNYGYTF
D: TRBD1; J: TRBJ2-5; size: NA; V: TRBV6-1; DNA: TGTGCCAGCAGGGAACAGGGGGCGCGGTACCAAGAGACCCAGTACTTC; CDR3: CASREQGARYQETQYF
D: TRBD1; J: TRBJ1-1; size: NA; V: TRBV30; DNA: TGTGCCTGGAGAAGGCAGGGGGCGAGCACTGAAGCTTTCTTT; CDR3: CAWRRQGASTEAFF
D: NA; J: TRBJ1-6; size: NA; V: TRBV7-2; DNA: TGTGCCAGCAGCTTAGCGGGGCAGGGCGCCTCACCCCTCCACTTT; CDR3: CASSLAGQGASPLHF
D: NA; J: TRBJ1-1; size: NA; V: TRBV27; DNA: TGTGCCAGCAGAATCGGTCAGGGTACGAACACTGAAGCTTTCTTT; CDR3: CASRIGQGTNTEAFF
D: NA; J: TRBJ2-5; size: NA; V: TRBV30; DNA: TGTGCCTGGAGATACCAGGGGACGGAGACCCAGTACTTC; CDR3: CAWRYQGTETQYF
D: NA; J: TRBJ1-1; size: NA; V: TRBV2; DNA: TGTGCCAGCAGTGGCCGGGGTTCTATCACTGAAGCTTTCTTT; CDR3: CASSGRGSITEAFF
D: NA; J: TRBJ2-2; size: NA; V: TRBV6-5; DNA: TGTGCCAGCAGTAGCGGAAAGAACACCGGGGAGCTGTTTTTT; CDR3: CASSSGKNTGELFF
D: TRBD1; J: TRBJ2-7; size: NA; V: TRBV19; DNA: TGTGCCAGTAGCCCAAGGACAGGCGAGCAGTACTTC; CDR3: CASSPRTGEQYF
D: TRBD1; J: TRBJ1-6; size: once; V: TRBV6-4; DNA: TGTGCCAGCAGCCTATCCGGGACAGGGAATAATTCACCCCTCCACTTT; CDR3: CASSLSGTGNNSPLHF
D: NA; J: TRBJ2-5; size: NA; V: TRBV6-5; DNA: TGTGCCAGCAGTTACTCACCCCTTTCAGGGACCCAGTACTTC; CDR3: CASSYSPLSGTQYF
D: NA; J: TRBJ2-1; size: once; V: TRBV30; DNA: TGTGCCTGGAGGCCCCCCCTGGGCCCGGAGCAGTTCTTC; CDR3: CAWRPPLGPEQFF
D: TRBD1; J: TRBJ1-2; size: once; V: TRBV6-6; DNA: TGTGCCAGCAGTCCACGGACAGGTGGGATCCCTAACTATGGCTACACCTTC; CDR3: CASSPRTGGIPNYGYTF
D: NA; J: TRBJ1-1; size: NA; V: TRBV4-1; DNA: TGCGCCAGCAGCCCAATTTCGGGACACATGAACACTGAAGCTTTCTTT; CDR3: CASSPISGHMNTEAFF
D: NA; J: TRBJ2-7; size: NA; V: TRBV30; DNA: TGTGCCTGGAGTCGGTCCGCGGCGACCAACGAGCAGTACTTC; CDR3: CAWSRSAATNEQYF
D: TRBD2; J: TRBJ2-3; size: NA; V: TRBV3-1/TRBV3-2; DNA: TGTGCCAGCAGCCGGGCGGGGGTTGGCACAGATACGCAGTATTTT; CDR3: CASSRAGVGTDTQYF
D: NA; J: TRBJ2-3; size: NA; V: TRBV7-3; DNA: TGTGCCAGCAGCTCTTCTAGTTGGGATACGCAGTATTTT; CDR3: CASSSSSWDTQYF
D: TRBD1; J: TRBJ1-4; size: NA; V: TRBV6-5; DNA: TGTGCCAGCAGTTCCTCTCCGGGACAGGGACGTGAAAAACTGTTTTTT; CDR3: CASSSSPGQGREKLFF
D: NA; J: TRBJ1-2; size: once; V: TRBV3-1/TRBV3-2; DNA: TGTGCCAGCAGCCAAAGCGGGAGGATATATGGCTACACCTTC; CDR3: CASSQSGRIYGYTF
D: NA; J: TRBJ1-2; size: NA; V: TRBV2; DNA: TGTGCCAGCAGTGACGGCTATGGCTACACCTTC; CDR3: CASSDGYGYTF
D: NA; J: TRBJ1-5; size: NA; V: TRBV19; DNA: TGTGCCAGTAGTATATCCCCCGGGGGGTGGGTCAATCAGCCCCAGCATTTT; CDR3: CASSISPGGWVNQPQHF
D: NA; J: TRBJ1-1; size: once; V: TRBV20-1; DNA: TGCAGTGCTAGTCCCGGGGATCGGACTGAAGCTTTCTTT; CDR3: CSASPGDRTEAFF
D: TRBD1; J: TRBJ1-2; size: NA; V: TRBV18; DNA: TGTGCCAGCTCACCAACTATTGGACAGGGAGGGCCTAACTATGGCTACACCTTC; CDR3: CASSPTIGQGGPNYGYTF
D: TRBD1; J: TRBJ2-1; size: NA; V: TRBV12-3/TRBV12-4; DNA: TGTGCCAGCAGCCCAGGGACAGTTGGGGGGTTCTTC; CDR3: CASSPGTVGGFF
D: NA; J: TRBJ2-1; size: NA; V: TRBV11-2; DNA: TGTGCCAGCAGCTTAGATCAGAGGAAGGAGCAGTTCTTC; CDR3: CASSLDQRKEQFF
D: NA; J: TRBJ2-7; size: NA; V: TRBV10-3; DNA: TGTGCCATCAGCAAAAACTACGAGCAGTACTTC; CDR3: CAISKNYEQYF
D: TRBD1; J: TRBJ1-2; size: NA; V: TRBV3-1/TRBV3-2; DNA: TGTGCCAGCGGGGCAGGGGGCTATGGCTACACCTTC; CDR3: CASGAGGYGYTF
D: TRBD2; J: TRBJ2-2; size: few; V: TRBV27; DNA: TGTGCCAGCAGTTTATGGTCTAGCGGGGGGAGGAACACCGGGGAGCTGTTTTTT; CDR3: CASSLWSSGGRNTGELFF
D: TRBD1; J: TRBJ2-5; size: NA; V: TRBV9; DNA: TGTGCCAGCAGCTACGGGACAGCTCAAGAGACCCAGTACTTC; CDR3: CASSYGTAQETQYF
D: TRBD1; J: TRBJ1-3; size: NA; V: TRBV27; DNA: TGTGCCAGCAGTCCCCGGGACAGGGCTGGAAACACCATATATTTT; CDR3: CASSPRDRAGNTIYF
D: NA; J: TRBJ1-2; size: NA; V: TRBV6-5; DNA: TGTGCCAGCAGAAGCGGGGGAGCCCTTGGCTACACCTTC; CDR3: CASRSGGALGYTF
D: NA; J: TRBJ2-1; size: NA; V: TRBV11-2; DNA: TGTGCCAGCAGCTTAGCCGGGGGCAATGAGCAGTTCTTC; CDR3: CASSLAGGNEQFF
D: NA; J: TRBJ2-5; size: few; V: TRBV2; DNA: TGTGCCAGCGGGGCCTTCGGAATGGAGACCCAGTACTTC; CDR3: CASGAFGMETQYF
D: NA; J: TRBJ2-7; size: NA; V: TRBV19; DNA: TGTGCCAGTAGTATTGGAGGGGCAGGGGGCTACGAGCAGTACTTC; CDR3: CASSIGGAGGYEQYF
D: NA; J: TRBJ1-1; size: NA; V: TRBV18; DNA: TGTGCCAGCTCACCAGGTCTGCCCGGTACTGAAGCTTTCTTT; CDR3: CASSPGLPGTEAFF
D: NA; J: TRBJ1-3; size: NA; V: TRBV3-1/TRBV3-2; DNA: TGTGCCAGCAGCCAAAACCAGGTCTCTGGAAACACCATATATTTT; CDR3: CASSQNQVSGNTIYF
D: NA; J: TRBJ2-1; size: NA; V: TRBV27; DNA: TGTGCCAGCAGTTCCTACCCCTACTACAATGAGCAGTTCTTC; CDR3: CASSSYPYYNEQFF
D: NA; J: TRBJ1-2; size: NA; V: TRBV28; DNA: TGTGCCAGCAGTCTCCTGGTTTTGGGCAGATCCGAACCTGGGGGCCACACCTTC; CDR3: CASSLLVLGRSEPGGHTF